The 30 T cell receptor beta chains given below trace back to one sample, sequenced in a study of follicular helper T cells after annual influenza vaccination. The time point denotes: 2015-2016 season, 7 days after influenza vaccination. Only in-frame clones appear in the TCRdb table, and some are missing; sequencing was by immunoSEQ multiplex PCR. The sample holds about 6,800 clones, around 80% seen once. This sample comprised CXCR5- memory CD4+ T cells sorted from blood, obtained 7 days after influenza vaccination. These receptors all stem from an adult who received the influenza vaccine.

The chain links TRBV10-3 to TRBJ2-1; 10 nucleotides match TRBD2. This CDR3 spans 15 amino acids. Trimming took 8 bases from V and 3 from J; bases not matched to a gene: 7. Per the germline V gene, CDR1 is ENHRY and CDR2 is SYGVKD. The CDR3, as DNA: TGTGCCATCTCCTCTAGCGGGGGAAACTACAATGAGCAGTTCTTC. Amino acid sequence: CAISSSGGNYNEQFF.

This clone was seen just once. V is TRBV28 and J is TRBJ2-1; the match to TRBD2 covers 7 bases. Per the germline V gene, CDR1 is MDHEN and CDR2 is SYDVKM. The CDR3 is 14 residues long. Trimming removed 9 bases from V and 4 bases from J; junction bases left unmatched: 9. Here the CDR3 reads CASTTGGSYNEQFF. Written as DNA, the CDR3 is TGTGCCAGTACAACGGGAGGTTCGTACAATGAGCAGTTCTTC. The variable domain in full, completed from reference TRBV28 and TRBJ2-1, reads DVKVTQSSRYLVKRTGEKVFLECVQDMDHENMFWYRQDPGLGLRLIYFSYDVKMKEKGDIPEGYSVSREKKERFSLILESASTNQTSMYLCASTTGGSYNEQFFGPGTRLTVL.

The chain carries TRBV5-6 and TRBJ1-1; D not resolved. V shed 0 bases and J shed 5 bases, with 8 bases lying between them. The CDR3 has 13 residues. Germline CDR1 is SGHDT and CDR2 is YYEEEE. Written as DNA, the CDR3 is TGTGCCAGCAGCTTGGGTTCGGGAACTGAAGCTTTCTTT. Its translation: CASSLGSGTEAFF. Filled out from reference TRBV5-6 and TRBJ1-1, the complete variable domain reads DAGVTQSPTHLIKTRGQQVTLRCSPKSGHDTVSWYQQALGQGPQFIFQYYEEEERQRGNFPDRFSGHQFPNYSSELNVNALLLGDSALYLCASSLGSGTEAFFGQGTRLTVV.

This clone showed up just a few times. The V and J genes are TRBV30 and TRBJ1-5; a possible D gene is TRBD1 (6 bases). V lost 5 bases and J lost 4, with 12 bases in between. This CDR3 is built from 13 residues. From germline, CDR1 is GTSNPN and CDR2 SVGIG (reference sequence). CDR3 DNA sequence: TGTGCCTGGGCCGGGACACGTAATCAGCCCCAGCATTTT. This translates into CAWAGTRNQPQHF.

V and J are TRBV28 and TRBJ2-1; the D gene could be TRBD1 or TRBD2 (6 bases each). The CDR3 length is 14 residues. V was pared by 6 bases and J by 4 bases, with 13 bases between. Germline CDR1 reads MDHEN; CDR2 reads SYDVKM. The CDR3 nucleotides read TGTGCCAGCAGCCGCGGGGACAAGTACAATGAGCAGTTCTTC. Amino acid sequence: CASSRGDKYNEQFF.

This chain joins TRBV15 and TRBJ1-1, with D possibly TRBD1 on 5 matching bases. Germline CDR1 reads LNHNV; CDR2 reads YYDKDF (reference sequence). The CDR3 runs to 14 residues. Trimming stripped 1 base from V and 1 base from J, with 7 bases between. The chain's CDR3 is CATSRAGGNTEAFF. Here the CDR3 DNA reads TGTGCCACCAGCAGAGCGGGGGGGAACACTGAAGCTTTCTTT. Looking up the rest from reference TRBV15 and TRBJ1-1 gives the full variable domain: DAMVIQNPRYQVTQFGKPVTLSCSQTLNHNVMYWYQQKSSQAPKLLFHYYDKDFNNEADTPDNFQSRRPNTSFCFLDIRSPGLGDTAMYLCATSRAGGNTEAFFGQGTRLTVV.

This clone turned up a few times. The chain recombines TRBV2 with TRBJ1-5; D not certain. The V end lost 3 bases, the J end lost 6 bases, and 9 bases lay between the germline ends. The CDR3 extends over 13 amino acids. Germline assignment: CDR1 SNHLY and CDR2 FYNNEI. In DNA form, the CDR3 reads TGTGCCAGCAGTGAGGACCCCTTTCAGCCCCAGCATTTT. It codes for CASSEDPFQPQHF.

The CDR3, as DNA: TGTGCCAGCAGCTTTTGGCCAGCCGATTTAGCTAACTATGGCTACACCTTC. It specifies CASSFWPADLANYGYTF. The rearrangement links TRBV5-6 to TRBJ1-2; D is ambiguous. Germline assignment: CDR1 SGHDT and CDR2 YYEEEE. V was cut by 2 bases and J by 0 bases, with 17 bases left in between. This CDR3 is 17 amino acids long.

The sample holds one count of this clone. This rearrangement joins TRBV5-1 to TRBJ2-7; D is uncertain. Germline CDR1 and CDR2: SGHRS and YFSETQ. This CDR3 has 15 residues. V was shortened by 4 bases and J by 3 bases, with 17 bases between the two germline ends. Here the CDR3 DNA reads TGCGCCAGCAGCCTGGCGTCGGATGCACTCTACGAGCAGTACTTC. This sequence encodes CASSLASDALYEQYF.

The chain joins TRBV6-1 to TRBJ1-5; D uncertain. Germline V CDR1 and CDR2: MNHNS, SASEGT. The CDR3 consists of 13 residues. Trimming took off 8 bases at V and 3 bases at J, with 11 bases between the two ends. CDR3 sequence (DNA): TGTGCCAGCCTCCTTACAAACAATCAGCCCCAGCATTTT. It yields the protein CASLLTNNQPQHF.

J is TRBJ2-4 and V is TRBV2; TRBD1 agrees at 7 bases. The germline V gene encodes CDR1 SNHLY and CDR2 FYNNEI. This CDR3 is built from 13 residues. V lost 11 bases and J lost 0; bases outside the gene matches: 4. This CDR3 is CARDRLAKNIQYF. The DNA of the CDR3 is TGTGCCCGGGACAGATTAGCCAAAAACATTCAGTACTTC.

The chain joins TRBV5-4 to TRBJ2-1; D perhaps matches TRBD2 (6 bases). Trimming pared 2 bases from V and 3 bases from J, leaving 15 bases between. The CDR3 length is 16 residues. CDR1 SGHNT and CDR2 YYREEE come from the germline V gene (reference sequence). This chain's CDR3 is CASSLAGGARYNEQFF. The CDR3 DNA follows: TGTGCCAGCAGCTTAGCGGGCGGGGCCCGCTACAATGAGCAGTTCTTC.

V gene TRBV2 combines with J gene TRBJ1-5; unclear D gene. V lost 4 bases and J lost 2, with 15 bases in between. This CDR3 spans 16 amino acids. Per the germline V gene, CDR1 is SNHLY and CDR2 is FYNNEI. CDR3 bases: TGTGCCAGCAGTGCCCGGGAAGGTTTGGGCAATCAGCCCCAGCATTTT. Its translation: CASSAREGLGNQPQHF.

The genes are TRBV28 and TRBJ2-3; a possible D gene is TRBD2 (6 bases). The V gene's germline CDR1 is MDHEN and CDR2 SYDVKM. The V end was cut by 3 bases, the J end by 2 bases, with 12 bases between. The CDR3 totals 15 residues. CDR3 in amino acids: CASSFPASATDTQYF. Here the CDR3 DNA reads TGTGCCAGCAGTTTCCCGGCTAGCGCCACAGATACGCAGTATTTT.

The chain recombines TRBV7-2 with TRBJ2-3; D is undetermined. Germline V CDR1 and CDR2: SGHTA, FQGNSA. With 0 bases removed from V and 5 bases from J, the gap between germline ends came to 6 bases. CDR3 length: 13 residues. CDR3 residues: CASSLASVDTQYF. In DNA, the CDR3 is TGTGCCAGCAGCTTAGCGTCCGTAGATACGCAGTATTTT.

The genes are TRBV6-1 and TRBJ2-5, with 7 bases lining up with TRBD1. This CDR3 has 14 residues. Germline assignment: CDR1 MNHNS and CDR2 SASEGT. With 6 bases clipped from V and 2 bases from J, the junction kept 6 bases outside the gene matches. CDR3 sequence (DNA): TGTGCCAGCAGCCGAGGACAGGCACAAGAGACCCAGTACTTC. Its translation: CASSRGQAQETQYF.

The V and J genes are TRBV7-2 and TRBJ2-1; D is uncertain. Germline V gene sequence: CDR1 SGHTA, CDR2 FQGNSA. Trimming took off 0 bases at V and 0 bases at J, with 12 bases between the two ends. There are 17 residues in the CDR3. This chain's CDR3 is CASSLAHSSGSYNEQFF. The CDR3 DNA is TGTGCCAGCAGCTTAGCGCATAGTTCAGGCTCCTACAATGAGCAGTTCTTC.

This clone was counted a single time. This chain links TRBV30 with TRBJ2-2; weak D call: TRBD1 (5 bases). Germline values: CDR1 GTSNPN, CDR2 SVGIG (reference sequence). The CDR3 covers 14 residues. Between the trimmed V and J ends, which lost 3 bases and 1 base, there was a span of 9 bases. CDR3 in amino acids: CAWRRQGNTGELFF. The CDR3 DNA reads as TGTGCCTGGAGACGGCAGGGGAACACCGGGGAGCTGTTTTTT.

The V call is TRBV11-2, the J call TRBJ1-4; possibly TRBD1 for D (5 bases). The length of the CDR3 is 13 residues. Trimming left V 3 bases short and J 7 bases short, with 9 bases between. Per the germline V gene, CDR1 is SGHAT and CDR2 is FQNNGV. Written as DNA, the CDR3 is TGTGCCAGCAGCTTTCGGGACGGTGAAAAACTGTTTTTT. It translates to CASSFRDGEKLFF.

This chain connects TRBV18 to TRBJ2-7; TRBD2 might be the D (5 bases). The CDR3 has 14 residues. The germline V gene has CDR1 KGHSH and CDR2 LQKENI. Trimming removed 3 bases at V and 2 bases at J, with 11 bases between. The CDR3 region is CASSPPSTAYEQYF. The CDR3 DNA follows: TGTGCCAGCTCACCCCCTAGCACAGCCTACGAGCAGTACTTC. The whole variable domain, filled in from reference TRBV18 and TRBJ2-7, reads NAGVMQNPRHLVRRRGQEARLRCSPMKGHSHVYWYRQLPEEGLKFMVYLQKENIIDESGMPKERFSAEFPKEGPSILRIQQVVRGDSAAYFCASSPPSTAYEQYFGPGTRLTVT.

The chain combines TRBV7-6 with TRBJ2-7; D not resolved. The V gene's germline CDR1 is SGHVS and CDR2 FNYEAQ. The germline V and J ends were trimmed by 5 bases and 0 bases, with 8 bases remaining between them. The CDR3 has 13 amino acids. Here the CDR3 DNA reads TGTGCCAGCAGCCTTTACAACTCCTACGAGCAGTACTTC. It encodes CASSLYNSYEQYF.

DNA of the CDR3: TGCGCCAGCAGCTTGGGGCCCGGATATAATGAAAAACTGTTTTTT. It encodes CASSLGPGYNEKLFF. The V call is TRBV5-1, the J call TRBJ1-4; D gene uncertain. CDR1 is SGHRS, CDR2 YFSETQ, per germline. The CDR3 has 15 residues. The V end lost 0 bases, the J end lost 4 bases, and 10 bases lay between the germline ends. The whole variable domain, filled in from reference TRBV5-1 and TRBJ1-4, reads KAGVTQTPRYLIKTRGQQVTLSCSPISGHRSVSWYQQTPGQGLQFLFEYFSETQRNKGNFPGRFSGRQFSNSRSEMNVSTLELGDSALYLCASSLGPGYNEKLFFGSGTQLSVL.

The CDR3 nucleotides read TGTGCCAGCAGCACTAGCGGGGGAACCTACAATGAGCAGTTCTTC. Translation gives CASSTSGGTYNEQFF. This chain links TRBV9 with TRBJ2-1, with TRBD2 matching over 11 bases. Germline loops: CDR1 SGDLS, CDR2 YYNGEE. The CDR3 has 15 amino acids. J gave up 2 bases and V 4 bases, and 2 bases lay outside the gene matches. The complete variable domain, with remaining parts taken from reference TRBV9 and TRBJ2-1, reads DSGVTQTPKHLITATGQRVTLRCSPRSGDLSVYWYQQSLDQGLQFLIQYYNGEERAKGNILERFSAQQFPDLHSELNLSSLELGDSALYFCASSTSGGTYNEQFFGPGTRLTVL.

This clone was counted only a few times. This chain joins TRBV28 and TRBJ2-7; D is possibly TRBD1 or TRBD2 (5 bases each). In germline, CDR1 is MDHEN, CDR2 SYDVKM. CDR3 length: 13 residues. Trimming cost V 9 bases and J 5 bases, with 17 bases left between them. CDR3 DNA: TGTGCCAGTACTGATGGGGGTCGGAACGAGCAGTACTTC. It yields the protein CASTDGGRNEQYF.

CDR3 residues: CASSNRVLYEQYF. CDR3 nucleotide sequence: TGTGCCAGCAGTAACCGGGTCCTCTACGAGCAGTACTTC. The rearrangement joins TRBV28 to TRBJ2-7; no reliable D call. The germline V gene encodes CDR1 MDHEN and CDR2 SYDVKM. The CDR3 is 13 residues long. With 5 bases removed from V and 3 bases from J, the gap between germline ends came to 11 bases.

In nucleotides, the CDR3 is TGTGCCACCAGCAGAGGGGGCGGGGAGGAGACCCAGTACTTC. Its translation is CATSRGGGEETQYF. The V call is TRBV15, the J call TRBJ2-5; D perhaps matches TRBD2 (6 bases). The CDR3 extends over 14 amino acids. Trimming took off 1 base at V and 5 bases at J, with 11 bases between the two ends. Germline values: CDR1 LNHNV, CDR2 YYDKDF (reference sequence).

This chain connects TRBV5-1 to TRBJ1-2, with D unresolved. The CDR3 sequence is 14 residues long. V gave up 7 bases and J gave up 7 bases, with 20 bases separating them. Germline CDR1 reads SGHRS; CDR2 reads YFSETQ. CDR3 region: CASGVGSEGPGYTF. Written as DNA, the CDR3 is TGCGCCAGCGGGGTCGGCAGTGAAGGTCCTGGCTACACCTTC.

The chain recombines TRBV6-1 with TRBJ2-5; D is unclear. The CDR3 loop spans 14 amino acids. Per the germline V gene, CDR1 is MNHNS and CDR2 is SASEGT. Trimming removed 2 bases at V and 2 bases at J, with 9 bases between. CDR3 sequence (DNA): TGTGCCAGCAGTGAATATCGGGTGCAAGAGACCCAGTACTTC. Its protein product is CASSEYRVQETQYF.

This rearrangement joins TRBV30 to TRBJ2-7; a possible D gene is TRBD2 (5 bases). The CDR3 covers 11 residues. V lost 5 bases, J lost 0 bases, and 5 bases lay in between. Germline CDR1 is GTSNPN and CDR2 is SVGIG (reference sequence). The CDR3 spells CAWGLSYEQYF. The CDR3 coding sequence is TGTGCCTGGGGACTCTCCTACGAGCAGTACTTC.

The J gene is TRBJ1-5, the V gene TRBV19; possible D gene TRBD1, 5 bases. Trimming removed 5 bases from V and 0 bases from J, with 8 bases in between. This CDR3 is 14 amino acids long. CDR1 is LNHDA, CDR2 SQIVND, per germline (reference sequence). CDR3 sequence reads: CASSPGNSNQPQHF. The DNA for the CDR3 is TGTGCCAGTAGTCCAGGGAATAGCAATCAGCCCCAGCATTTT.